By share of the sample, the clone carrying this TCR beta chain is medium-sized (0.01 to 0.1%). The antigen remains undetermined. The data are from a study of OX40 agonist ivuxolimab in advanced cancers. Study-level information: Patients received the agonistic anti-OX40 (CD134) antibody ivuxolimab. Study findings and constraints: CD4+ and CD8+ blood T cells expanded clonally by week 6 at 0.1 to 3.0 mg/kg. Averaging showed that CD8+ T cells had more expanded clones than CD4+ did.

The CDR3 extends over 13 amino acids. Trimming stripped 1 base from V and 3 bases from J, with 7 bases between. From germline, CDR1 is SGHAT and CDR2 FQNNGV. Clones were read by immunoSEQ multiplex PCR, and TCRdb kept only the in-frame ones, dropping some. The sample includes 15,000 to 20,000 clones, around three quarters seen only once; the top ten take around 16%. The gene calls are TRBV11-2 and TRBJ2-7, with D uncertain. Sequences were derived from CD4+ or CD8+ T cells sorted from blood, sampled in a trial of the OX40 agonist ivuxolimab. The source is an adult with an advanced solid tumor such as melanoma, head and neck, liver or kidney cancer. DNA for the CDR3: TGTGCCAGCAGCTTAGGAGGACGCTACGAGCAGTACTTC. Amino acids: CASSLGGRYEQYF.